Detailed here is one T cell receptor (beta chain). Antigen specificity is unknown. Only in-frame clones appear in the TCRdb table, and some are missing; sequencing was by immunoSEQ multiplex PCR. The sample lists tens of thousands of clones, roughly 82% occurring once. This entry comes from a study of somatic mutations in cytotoxic T cells in rheumatoid arthritis. Across the whole study: In some cases, T-cell populations stained with V beta antibodies were flow-sorted at nearly 100% purity, and these included V beta1+ cells sequenced for TCRB. Regarding the study as a whole: Per patient, the largest CD8+ clone was found to exceed 20% of CD8+ cells in about an eighth of the roughly 65 cases. For CD8+ T-cell clonality, rheumatoid arthritis patients and age-matched healthy controls did not differ significantly.

The CD4+ and CD8+ fractions came from positive magnetic bead selection and were purity-checked by flow cytometry. The TCR originated in a man aged 50-59 years in good health. The sequenced material came from CD8+ T cells sorted from blood.

CDR3 sequence (DNA): TGTGCCAGCAGCTGGGGGGAAGCTTTCTTT. Amino acids: CASSWGEAFF. V gene TRBV11-2 combines with J gene TRBJ1-1; weak D call: TRBD1 (5 bases). The CDR3 has 10 amino acids. CDR1 and CDR2 (germline): SGHAT, FQNNGV. Trimming removed 4 bases at V and 8 bases at J, with 5 bases between.